This T cell receptor beta chain was found in a study of shared clonotypes between healthy human individuals (TCRdb year 2020). Background on the whole study: The cohort comprised a couple of women and a few men aged 18 to 49 years. For each donor, three plates each were used for CD4 naive and CD4 memory, two plates were used for CD8 naive, and one plate was used for CD8 memory. To estimate repertoire size and how much clonotype sharing occurs between individuals, the study deeply sequenced the blood TCR repertoires of 4 to 6 healthy adults. To increase sequencing depth and limit assay-specific biases, TCR repertoire library preparation and sequencing were carried out by different laboratories using diverse techniques. Between about 0.94 and 8.9 billion PBMCs per donor were obtained by leukapheresis.

Donors were healthy HIV-negative adults with no recently reported acute infections or vaccinations. Only Caucasian adults living in Nashville, Tennessee, USA were represented among the donors. Magnetic negative selection was used to enrich CD4+ T cells, after which naive cells were positively selected on CD45RA and the negative fraction became the memory subset. Blood was collected by leukapheresis, and PBMCs were isolated by Ficoll-Histopaque density gradient centrifugation and then cryopreserved in liquid nitrogen vapor phase. Purity and quantity of every magnetically sorted T cell population were checked by analytical flow cytometry. Each sorted fraction had its genomic DNA isolated and then quantified by UV absorbance on a Nanodrop 2000c. Using the deep immunoSEQ assay, multiplex PCR amplified TCR CDR3 regions from genomic DNA. Extracted genomic DNA from each cell subset was spread evenly across all wells of several immunoSEQ 96-well plates, with each plate serving as a replicate. For sorted subsets, 200 to 250 ng genomic DNA, equal to 25,000 to 35,000 T cell genomes, was loaded into each replicate PCR. The purified libraries were quantified using a Qubit 3.0 fluorometer, sized with a Bioanalyzer 2100, and then quantified again using the KAPA Library Quantification kit. Each immunoSEQ 96-well plate was sequenced on its own single-read 150-cycle Illumina NextSeq 550 flow cell. The original pipeline was this. Because only junctional sequences without quality scores were contained in the immunoSEQ output, filtering matching that applied to full-length reads could not be performed. Sequences were annotated with PyIR, a Python wrapper for IgBLAST v1.9, using IMGT germline references to assign V/J genes and CDR3. Reads were removed for weak V/J assignments (E-value above 1e-6), missing CDR3, stop codons, out-of-frame junctions, or ambiguous translated residues. V3J clonotypes were defined as sequences sharing the same inferred V gene, J gene, and CDR3 amino acid sequence. Percentage overlap between repertoires was calculated by dividing the number of shared unique clonotypes by the size of the smaller repertoire. Three approaches were used to assess repertoire richness: RTK rarefaction, the Chao1 estimator, and Recon v2.1 estimates of unobserved clonotypes. OLGA was used to compute generation probabilities for all TCRbeta clonotypes that the gDNA method yielded from a few donors. Drawn from immuneACCESS, this table holds only the in-frame rearrangements with V and J called that TCRdb kept. Clones are partly lost; checked studies trace under half to an unresolved V gene and leave the rest unexplained. V and J calls plus clone size are reproduced from that table; the DNA served to infer D and trimming. In all, the sample holds 2 million to 2.5 million clones, and just under 95% of those were seen once. The ten largest clones represent 0.37% of the sample.

Relative to germline, V is 6 bases shorter and J is 5 bases shorter, with 11 bases between their ends. In the germline V gene, CDR1 corresponds to MNHNS and CDR2 to SASEGT. Its CDR3 holds 12 amino acids, cysteine through phenylalanine. Only CDR3 DNA is held: 36 bases, read in frame from base 1. Beyond this particular receptor, the publication reports: Based on pairwise subsampling, the degree of clonotype sharing among donors was expected to be affected by sequencing depth. Clonotypes shared by all four sorted-subset donors showed higher generation probabilities than non-shared clonotypes. Naive subsets generally had larger estimated clonotype richness than memory subsets. Sampling was restricted to blood, and TCR repertoires in tissue are likely to differ from TCR repertoires in blood. Rarefaction of sorted-subset datasets indicated incomplete sequencing despite the large sequencing depth. When a handful of donors were compared, the shared fraction of clonotypes was approximately 5% for naive CD4, approximately 3.3% for naive CD8, 2.3% for memory CD4, and 0.4% for memory CD8. The genetic and exposure-history diversity represented was limited by the small number of donors.

Note on this clone: The clone's antigen remains unknown. No qualities accompany the bases; no much larger clone lies one base away.

Rearrangement joined TRBV6-1 to TRBJ2-7; a tentative D call is TRBD2 (5 bases match). This receptor was obtained from a man between 18 and 29 years old in good health. Some clones in this sample may be carry-over from other donors' samples. The sample consisted of naive CD4+ T cells from PBMCs. In the paper's terms, the cell subset or site label means: CD45RA+ positively selected. The CDR3 sequence is CASRRVGNEQYF. The base sequence is TGTGCCAGCAGGAGGGTGGGGAACGAGCAGTACTTC.